This T cell receptor (beta chain) is from a study of T cell repertoires in cytomegalovirus infection. Study background: Public TCR beta signatures marked donors with CMV infection and the matching HLA. Study-wide results and caveats: CMV-specific HLA-C-restricted TCR beta clonotypes dominated the ex vivo response.

Notes on this clonotype: What it recognizes is unknown.

TCRdb fed the reads into MiXCR, producing one record per CDR3 protein. The data show 250,000 to 400,000 distinct CDR3 sequences, approximately 25% seen once. The CDR3 totals 15 residues. Germline CDR1 is MDHEN and CDR2 is SYDVKM. V shed 5 bases and J shed 8 bases, with 21 bases lying between them. Specimen: cultured PBMCs, collected from culture after CMV antigen stimulation. The receptor's source is a human donor in good health (CMV status not recorded). Some clones in this sample may be carry-over from other donors' samples. The gene calls are TRBV28 and TRBJ1-2, with D perhaps TRBD1 (5 bases). The CDR3 reads CASSLLSQGVGGYTF. CDR3 nucleotides: TGTGCCAGCAGTCTACTAAGTCAGGGTGTAGGGGGCTACACCTTC.